One T cell receptor beta chain is described in this entry. Its target is unknown. Repertoires were generated with immunoSEQ multiplex PCR, while TCRdb's copy carries only in-frame clones and drops some. This table holds about 150,000 clones, 75% to 90% found once. Germline CDR1 LNHDA, CDR2 SQIVND (reference sequence). The CDR3 runs 12 residues. Trimming took off 8 bases at V and 0 bases at J, with 5 bases between the two ends. The data derive from a study of cytomegalovirus exposure and HLA in healthy donors. The study's findings and limits: Reports credit the classifier with highly specific, highly sensitive diagnosis of cytomegalovirus status. In the 120 or so validation repertoires, 85% to 95% of cluster scores exceeded 0, per a later analysis. The study designated 150 or so TCR beta chains cytomegalovirus-associated.

V gene TRBV19 combines with J gene TRBJ1-5; D is unresolved. Sequencing was done on a sample of PBMCs. The clonotype originates from a man aged 18-30 years in good health and CMV-seropositive. CDR3 loop: CASSDSNQPQHF. The CDR3 DNA reads as TGTGCCAGTTCAGATAGCAATCAGCCCCAGCATTTT.